This TCR beta chain originates from a study of cytomegalovirus exposure and HLA in healthy donors. About the research overall: Ancestry clustering placed 81% of approximately 370 genotyped donors in the Caucasian-associated cluster. General study findings and limits: A prior analysis recorded that most TCR beta V segments were productive about 90% or about 30% of the time. Overall, roughly 150 TCR beta chains were annotated as cytomegalovirus-associated.

PCR was performed using 60 Vbeta and 13 Jbeta primers. Clones were read by immunoSEQ multiplex PCR, and TCRdb kept only the in-frame ones, dropping some. The sample holds about 110,000 clones; 60% to 80% are singletons and the top ten take around 2.5%. This clone is a singleton in its sample. Its antigen is not identified. The CDR3 runs 16 residues. The germline CDR1 and CDR2 sequences are MGHRA and YSYEKL. J was trimmed by 5 bases and V by 3 bases; bases with no gene match: 5. The genes are TRBV4-1 and TRBJ1-3; TRBD1 aligns across 12 bases. This receptor was identified in a man aged 50 or older in good health and CMV-seropositive. The sequenced material came from PBMCs. As DNA, the CDR3 is TGCGCCAGCAGCCAGGGAGGGGACAGGGGGCGAAACACCATATATTTT. Residues: CASSQGGDRGRNTIYF.